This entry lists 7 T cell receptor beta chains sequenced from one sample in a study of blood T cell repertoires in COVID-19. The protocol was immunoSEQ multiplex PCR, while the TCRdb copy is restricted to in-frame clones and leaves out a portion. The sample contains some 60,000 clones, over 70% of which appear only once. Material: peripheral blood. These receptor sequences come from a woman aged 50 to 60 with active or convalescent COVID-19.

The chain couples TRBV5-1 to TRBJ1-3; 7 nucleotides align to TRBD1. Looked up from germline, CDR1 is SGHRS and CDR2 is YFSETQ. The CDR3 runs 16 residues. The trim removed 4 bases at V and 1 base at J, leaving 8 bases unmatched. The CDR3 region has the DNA TGCGCCAGCAGCCCACGACAGGGACCTTCTGGAAACACCATATATTTT. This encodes CASSPRQGPSGNTIYF.

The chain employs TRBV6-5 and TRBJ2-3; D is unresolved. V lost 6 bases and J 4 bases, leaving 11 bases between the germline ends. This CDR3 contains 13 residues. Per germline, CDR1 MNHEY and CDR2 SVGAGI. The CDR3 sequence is CASSPMRSDTQYF. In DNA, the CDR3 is TGTGCCAGCAGCCCAATGAGGTCAGATACGCAGTATTTT.

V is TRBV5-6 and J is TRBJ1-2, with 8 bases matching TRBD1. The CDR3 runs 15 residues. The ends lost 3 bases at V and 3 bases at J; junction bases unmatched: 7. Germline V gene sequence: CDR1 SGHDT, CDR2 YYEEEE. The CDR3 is CASSYPGQVDYGYTF. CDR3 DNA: TGTGCCAGCAGCTACCCGGGACAGGTAGACTATGGCTACACCTTC.

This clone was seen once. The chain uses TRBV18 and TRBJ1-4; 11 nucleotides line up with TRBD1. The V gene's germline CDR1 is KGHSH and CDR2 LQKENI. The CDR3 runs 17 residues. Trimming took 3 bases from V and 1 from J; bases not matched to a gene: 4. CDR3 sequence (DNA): TGTGCCAGCTCACCCCGGGACAGGGGGGTAACTAATGAAAAACTGTTTTTT. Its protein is CASSPRDRGVTNEKLFF. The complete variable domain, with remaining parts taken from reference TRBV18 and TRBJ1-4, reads NAGVMQNPRHLVRRRGQEARLRCSPMKGHSHVYWYRQLPEEGLKFMVYLQKENIIDESGMPKERFSAEFPKEGPSILRIQQVVRGDSAAYFCASSPRDRGVTNEKLFFGSGTQLSVL.

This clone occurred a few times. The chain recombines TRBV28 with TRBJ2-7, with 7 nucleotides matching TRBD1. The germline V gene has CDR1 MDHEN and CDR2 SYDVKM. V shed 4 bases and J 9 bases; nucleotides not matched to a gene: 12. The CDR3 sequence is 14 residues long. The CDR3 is CASSYTRNRGAQYF. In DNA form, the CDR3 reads TGTGCCAGCAGTTATACCCGCAACAGGGGAGCGCAGTACTTC.

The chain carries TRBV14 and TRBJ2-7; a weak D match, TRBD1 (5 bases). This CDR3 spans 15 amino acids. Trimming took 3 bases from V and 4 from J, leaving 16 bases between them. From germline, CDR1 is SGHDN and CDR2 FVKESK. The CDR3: CASSHRQSGLYEQYF. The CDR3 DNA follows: TGTGCCAGCAGCCATAGACAGTCGGGCCTTTACGAGCAGTACTTC.

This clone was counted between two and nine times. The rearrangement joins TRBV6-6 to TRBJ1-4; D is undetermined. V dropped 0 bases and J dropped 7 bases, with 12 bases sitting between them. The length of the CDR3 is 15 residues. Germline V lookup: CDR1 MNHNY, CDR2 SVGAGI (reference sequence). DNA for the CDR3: TGTGCCAGCAGTTACTCCCAACAGTTCGGTGAAAAACTGTTTTTT. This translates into CASSYSQQFGEKLFF.